A selection of T cell receptor beta chains follows, all from one sample in a study of regulatory T cells after allogeneic stem cell transplantation. TCRdb passed the 5' RACE reads through MiXCR, listing each CDR3 protein once. Among approximately 4,600 distinct CDR3 sequences listed, more than 95% were seen once. The sequenced sample was sorted CD4+ T cells from blood (whether regulatory or conventional is not recorded), obtained 30 days after allogeneic stem cell transplant. The source is a human patient who had an allogeneic stem cell transplant, so the T cells may come from the graft donor. Both conserved end residues are part of each CDR3. For some rows the clone size is stated as once, few or many, or as a class when expanded; others skip it.

CSALPGQGVYGYTF	large	TRBV20-1	TRBJ1-2
CSSVLRGDTDYGYTF	-	TRBV5-1	TRBJ1-2
CAGILSSGNPLSF	-	TRBV7-9	TRBJ1-3
CSGTRANEDEETQNF	-	TRBV20-1	TRBJ2-5
CASQPGTSGNNDKQYF	-	TRBV5-1	-
CSALTGEGVYGYPF	once	TRBV20-1	TRBJ1-2
CSAEGRRQIHAQHF	-	TRBV20-1	TRBJ2-7
CSATPTRGDKETQYF	-	TRBV20-1	TRBJ2-5
CASSLTGMNTDALF	-	TRBV6-2/TRBV6-3	TRBJ1-1
CSVTSGTGGYYNEQFF	once	TRBV29-1	TRBJ2-1
CAISPRTGSSFQPHLF	-	TRBV27	TRBJ1-5
CNARGPTGEGDTQYF	-	TRBV20-1	TRBJ2-3
CSAGVGGGGSDEQYF	-	TRBV20-1	TRBJ2-7
CANIPASGINEDFF	-	TRBV18	TRBJ2-1
CASHPGTGGDDDEQYF	-	TRBV5-1	TRBJ2-7
CASSSDNYGYTF	-	TRBV12-3/TRBV12-4	TRBJ1-2